The 28 T cell receptor beta chains presented below share a single source sample, sequenced in a study of blood T cells in healthy people across ages. With a J-beta primer mix and a sample-barcoded 5' primer, a second PCR ran about 7 to 11 cycles. TCRdb re-analysed the 5' RACE reads in MiXCR, keeping a single row per CDR3 protein. This sample has some 710,000 distinct CDR3 sequences, with about half found just once. Sequenced material: blood. These receptors all stem from a man older than 75 in good health.

This clonotype turned up a few times. The chain recombines TRBV7-2 with TRBJ1-1; D is undetermined. Germline CDR1 and CDR2: SGHTA and FQGNSA. This CDR3 comprises 13 residues. Trimming removed 5 bases at V and 2 bases at J, with 9 bases between. The chain's CDR3 is CASSRNINTEAFF. The CDR3 coding sequence is TGTGCCAGCAGCCGAAATATTAACACTGAAGCTTTCTTT.

The CDR3: CASSWSWSGYYEQYF. As DNA, the CDR3 is TGTGCCAGCAGCTGGTCCTGGAGCGGATACTACGAGCAGTACTTC. This chain uses TRBV7-2 with TRBJ2-7, with TRBD2 as a possible D gene (5 bases). The V end lost 4 bases, the J end lost 3 bases, and 16 bases lay between the germline ends. CDR3 size: 15 residues. Germline lookup yields CDR1 SGHTA and CDR2 FQGNSA.

The CDR3 loop reads CASRARNQPQHF. In nucleotides, the CDR3 is TGTGCCAGCCGGGCCCGAAATCAGCCCCAGCATTTT. The chain is built from TRBV27 and TRBJ1-5, with D uncertain. Trimming pared 8 bases from V and 4 bases from J, leaving 9 bases between. The CDR3 has 12 residues. The germline gives CDR1 MNHEY, CDR2 SMNVEV (reference sequence).

V and J are TRBV5-1 and TRBJ1-1; 8 bases match TRBD1. Looked up from germline, CDR1 is SGHRS and CDR2 is YFSETQ. The CDR3 contains 13 residues. V dropped 5 bases and J dropped 9; count of bases not matched to a gene: 9. The CDR3 region has the DNA TGCGCCAGCAGTTCATCAGGGGGCGGACAAGCTTTCTTT. Its translation: CASSSSGGGQAFF.

Many counts were recorded for this clonotype. The chain links TRBV12-3 or TRBV12-4 to TRBJ2-5, with D possibly being TRBD1 or TRBD2 (5 bases each). The V end lost 6 bases, the J end lost 2 bases, and 13 bases lay between the germline ends. This CDR3 has 14 residues. The CDR3 region has the DNA TGTGCCAGCAGCAAGGGACCGCAACAAGAGACCCAGTACTTC. This codes for CASSKGPQQETQYF.

The chain is built from TRBV20-1 and TRBJ2-7; 7 nucleotides agree with TRBD1. V gave up 6 bases and J gave up 2 bases; unmatched junction bases: 7. Germline CDR1 and CDR2: DFQATT and SNEGSKA (reference sequence). The CDR3 is made up of 13 amino acids. The CDR3 spells CSAQGIGTYEQYF. CDR3 nucleotides: TGCAGTGCACAGGGGATAGGGACCTACGAGCAGTACTTC.

This clonotype has just a few counts. The V gene is TRBV6-5, the J gene TRBJ2-7; TRBD2 matches at 10 bases. CDR1 is MNHEY and CDR2 is SVGAGI in the germline V gene. The CDR3 is 15 amino acids. Losses at the gene ends were 5 bases for V and 0 bases for J; bases not matched to a gene: 4. The DNA for the CDR3 is TGTGCCAGCAGTAAACCTAGCGGGAGCTCCTACGAGCAGTACTTC. Its translation: CASSKPSGSSYEQYF.

This clonotype occurred a few times. CDR3 residues: CASSATTGSGSPLHF. For the CDR3, the DNA is TGTGCCAGCAGCGCGACGACAGGGTCGGGTTCACCCCTCCACTTT. The rearrangement joins TRBV7-3 to TRBJ1-6, with 7 positions matching TRBD1. The CDR3 is 15 amino acids. V trimming: 5 bases; J trimming: 9 bases; junction bases outside the gene matches: 10. The germline V gene has CDR1 SGHTA and CDR2 FQGTGA. The full variable domain, in which reference TRBV7-3 and TRBJ1-6 provide the parts outside the CDR3, is GAGVSQTPSNKVTEKGKYVELRCDPISGHTALYWYRQSLGQGPEFLIYFQGTGAADDSGLPNDRFFAVRPEGSVSTLKIQRTERGDSAVYLCASSATTGSGSPLHFGNGTRLTVT.

The V gene is TRBV9, the J gene TRBJ1-1; no firm D call. Germline V gene data show CDR1 as SGDLS and CDR2 as YYNGEE. Trimming removed 4 bases at V and 3 bases at J, with 16 bases between. The CDR3 has 15 amino acids. CDR3 nucleotide sequence: TGTGCCAGCAGCCCCCAAGGCCCAGGTTACACTGAAGCTTTCTTT. Protein: CASSPQGPGYTEAFF.

This chain joins TRBV12-3 or TRBV12-4 and TRBJ2-2; no reliable D call. This CDR3 has 13 amino acids. V was pared by 8 bases and J by 0 bases, with 7 bases between. CDR3 loop: CASLQSNTGELFF. The DNA for the CDR3 is TGTGCCAGCTTACAGTCGAACACCGGGGAGCTGTTTTTT.

The chain carries TRBV6-1 and TRBJ1-2; D remains unclear. V was cut by 1 base and J by 4 bases, with 7 bases left in between. Germline V gene data show CDR1 as MNHNS and CDR2 as SASEGT. This CDR3 spans 13 amino acids. In DNA form, the CDR3 reads TGTGCCAGCAGTGAAGGTCACAGCTATGGCTACACCTTC. Translation: CASSEGHSYGYTF.

V usage is TRBV27 and J usage is TRBJ2-3; D might be TRBD2 (6 bases). The V gene's germline CDR1 is MNHEY and CDR2 SMNVEV (reference sequence). The CDR3 loop spans 16 amino acids. V lost 6 bases and J lost 2, with 18 bases in between. CDR3 in DNA: TGTGCCAGCAGCCCGGGACTCGGGACTTACACAGATACGCAGTATTTT. It codes for CASSPGLGTYTDTQYF.

Concerning this clonotype: This may stem from a read error, because a much larger clone lies one nucleotide away. The chain employs TRBV10-2 and TRBJ2-7, with D perhaps matching TRBD1 (6 bases). CDR3 length equals 15 residues. V lost 2 bases and J 7 bases, leaving 18 bases between the germline ends. Germline values: CDR1 WSHSY, CDR2 SAAADI. CDR3 sequence (DNA): TGCGCCAGCAGTGAGATTACAGGGATTCGCGGTGAGCAGTACTTC. Encoded protein: CASSEITGIRGEQYF.

V gene TRBV28 combines with J gene TRBJ2-7, with a possible D match to TRBD1 (5 bases). Germline V gene sequence: CDR1 MDHEN, CDR2 SYDVKM. CDR3 length: 15 amino acids. Trimming pared 4 bases from V and 0 bases from J, leaving 13 bases between. CDR3 loop: CASSSDRLGSYEQYF. The DNA of the CDR3 is TGTGCCAGCAGTTCAGACAGACTGGGCTCCTACGAGCAGTACTTC.

V and J are TRBV20-1 and TRBJ2-3; TRBD2 matches 14 bases. V was pared by 5 bases and J by 0 bases, with 16 bases of the junction left unmatched. The CDR3 has 20 amino acids. Germline CDR1 and CDR2: DFQATT and SNEGSKA (reference sequence). The CDR3 loop reads CSADGLPRTSGRSSTDTQYF. CDR3 in DNA: TGCAGTGCTGACGGCCTCCCCCGGACTAGCGGGAGGTCCAGCACAGATACGCAGTATTTT.

The chain couples TRBV7-2 to TRBJ2-7; maybe TRBD1 (6 bases). The V end was cut by 5 bases, the J end by 5 bases, with 13 bases between. Per the germline V gene, CDR1 is SGHTA and CDR2 is FQGNSA. The CDR3 length is 13 residues. The DNA of the CDR3 is TGTGCCAGCAGCCGGACAGACTTCCACGAGCAGTACTTC. Translated, it gives CASSRTDFHEQYF.

The chain links TRBV6-5 to TRBJ2-1; 13 bases line up with TRBD2. The V segment lost 6 bases and the J segment 9 bases; nucleotides outside the gene matches: 8. This CDR3 is 15 amino acids long. Germline V lookup: CDR1 MNHEY, CDR2 SVGAGI. The CDR3 DNA reads as TGTGCCAGCAGCTCTACTAGCGGGAGGGCCATTGAGCAGTTCTTC. Its translation: CASSSTSGRAIEQFF.

This clonotype was seen only a few times. The chain couples TRBV5-1 to TRBJ2-3, with D unresolved. The CDR3 covers 16 residues. V lost 2 bases, J lost 0 bases, and 13 bases lay in between. In germline, CDR1 is SGHRS, CDR2 YFSETQ. DNA of the CDR3: TGCGCCAGCAGCTTCCAGCCAGCGACTAGCACAGATACGCAGTATTTT. Translating it yields CASSFQPATSTDTQYF.

Only a few counts were recorded for this clonotype. This chain uses TRBV5-1 with TRBJ2-1; D is uncertain. The J call is uncertain, as TRBJ2-7 better fits the DNA end. CDR1 SGHRS and CDR2 YFSETQ come from the germline V gene. The CDR3 contains 16 residues. CDR3 sequence: CASSLEPKSSYNEQYF. In DNA, the CDR3 is TGCGCCAGCAGCTTGGAACCCAAGAGCTCCTACAATGAGCAGTACTTC.

The rearrangement joins TRBV30 to TRBJ1-3, with 10 bases that match TRBD1. V lost 3 bases, J lost 2 bases, and 4 bases stayed unmatched. The CDR3 is 15 amino acids. From germline, CDR1 is GTSNPN and CDR2 SVGIG (reference sequence). CDR3 nucleotides: TGTGCCTGGAGCCCCGACAGGGGGCCTGGAAACACCATATATTTT. Translated: CAWSPDRGPGNTIYF.

This rearrangement joins TRBV20-1 to TRBJ2-5; D not resolved. The J call may be faulty, since TRBJ2-7 better matches the DNA end. CDR1 is DFQATT and CDR2 is SNEGSKA in the germline V gene (reference sequence). This CDR3 comprises 13 residues. The CDR3 bases are TGCAGTGCTAGCGACAACCGAACCTACGAGCAGTACTTC. This encodes CSASDNRTYEQYF.

This chain connects TRBV20-1 to TRBJ2-7, with 12 bases identical to TRBD2. Germline trimming cut 5 bases from V and 3 bases from J; bases unmatched to any gene: 2. This CDR3 contains 13 residues. The germline V gene has CDR1 DFQATT and CDR2 SNEGSKA (reference sequence). The CDR3 DNA sequence: TGCAGTGCTGGACTAGCGGGACACTACGAGCAGTACTTC. Amino acids: CSAGLAGHYEQYF.

The V gene is TRBV12-3 or TRBV12-4, the J gene TRBJ2-4; tentatively, D is TRBD2 (6 bases). V was cut by 6 bases and J by 6 bases, with 21 bases left in between. This CDR3 spans 16 amino acids. CDR3 in DNA: TGTGCCAGCAGCCCGTCGGGACTCCAAGTGGGAAACATTCAGTACTTC. Translating gives CASSPSGLQVGNIQYF.

The V gene is TRBV28, the J gene TRBJ2-5; 8 bases line up with TRBD2. J was trimmed by 5 bases and V by 10 bases; bases with no gene match: 9. The CDR3 covers 13 residues. Per the germline V gene, CDR1 is MDHEN and CDR2 is SYDVKM. CDR3 region: CAIQAGDKETQYF. CDR3 DNA sequence: TGTGCCATCCAAGCGGGAGATAAGGAGACCCAGTACTTC.

The chain combines TRBV29-1 with TRBJ1-2; the D gene is possibly TRBD1 (5 bases). CDR3 length: 13 amino acids. CDR1 and CDR2 from the germline V gene are SQVTM and ANQGSEA. V was trimmed by 7 bases and J by 3 bases, leaving 15 bases between them. The CDR3 region is CSASRRGDYGYTF. DNA for the CDR3: TGCAGCGCCTCCCGCCGGGGGGACTATGGCTACACCTTC.

In regard to this clonotype: The junction departs from germline at one end; a sequencing error may be responsible. The V call is TRBV12-3 or TRBV12-4, the J call TRBJ2-5, with 7 bases identical to TRBD1. TRBJ2-7 explains the end of the DNA better; the J call may be wrong. The CDR3 is 15 amino acids. The CDR3 DNA reads TGTGCCAGCAGTCCCCGGGACAGTAGCTCCGACGAGCAGTACTTC. Protein product: CASSPRDSSSDEQYF.

This clonotype has more than one count but fewer than ten. V is TRBV2 and J is TRBJ2-1, with D possibly TRBD2 on 6 matching bases. Germline V CDR1 and CDR2: SNHLY, FYNNEI. This CDR3 region has 13 residues. Trimming cost V 10 bases and J 5 bases, with 15 bases left between them. Here the CDR3 reads CATHLGRNNEQFF. CDR3 coding DNA: TGTGCCACCCACCTGGGGAGGAACAATGAGCAGTTCTTC.

The gene calls are TRBV10-3 and TRBJ1-5; D possibly corresponds to TRBD1 (5 bases). The germline gives CDR1 ENHRY, CDR2 SYGVKD. This CDR3 comprises 13 residues. V was pared by 4 bases and J by 6 bases, with 10 bases between. The CDR3 sequence is CAISAGNSQPQHF. The CDR3 DNA reads as TGTGCCATCAGTGCAGGGAATAGTCAGCCCCAGCATTTT.